This TCR beta chain is drawn from a study of shared clonotypes between healthy human individuals. V was cut by 5 bases and J by 4 bases, with 4 bases left in between. Germline CDR1 is SEHNR and CDR2 is FQNEAQ (reference sequence). CDR3 length: 11 amino acids. Comments on this clone: Other DNA sequences in this specimen translate into the identical CDR3.

Positively selected for CCR7, the CD45RO-negative cells used as naive CD8 cells excluded terminally differentiated effector memory CD45RA+ cells. This table comes from immunoSEQ multiplex PCR, and its TCRdb copy is limited to in-frame clones, with some not included. This table has around 2.1 million clones, roughly 91% appearing once. Sample: naive CD8+ T cells from PBMCs. This sequence joins TRBV7-9 and TRBJ2-3, with D uncertain. The TCR sequence derives from a man aged 18 to 29 in good health. Some clones in this sample may be carry-over from other donors' samples. This chain's CDR3 is CASSLADTQYF. The CDR3 nucleotides read TGTGCCAGCAGCCTCGCAGATACGCAGTATTTT.